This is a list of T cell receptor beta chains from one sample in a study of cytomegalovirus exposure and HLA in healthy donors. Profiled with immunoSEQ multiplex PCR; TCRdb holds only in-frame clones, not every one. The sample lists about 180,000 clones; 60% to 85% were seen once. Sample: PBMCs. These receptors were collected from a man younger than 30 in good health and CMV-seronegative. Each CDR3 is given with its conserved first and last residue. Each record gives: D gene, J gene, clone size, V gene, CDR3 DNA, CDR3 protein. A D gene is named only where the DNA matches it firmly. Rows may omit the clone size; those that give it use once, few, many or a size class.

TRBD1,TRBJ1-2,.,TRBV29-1,TGCAGCGGCAGGACAGGGGCTCCTGATGGCTACACCTTC,CSGRTGAPDGYTF
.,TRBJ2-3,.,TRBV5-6,TGTGCCAGCAGCGGAAGCTTCCAGGGTCTCGGAGATACGCAGTATTTT,CASSGSFQGLGDTQYF
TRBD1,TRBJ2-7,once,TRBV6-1,TGTGCCAGCAGTGAAGGGACAGGGGCTCCCTACGAGCAGTACTTC,CASSEGTGAPYEQYF
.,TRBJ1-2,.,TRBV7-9,TGTGCCAGCAGCTTAGTTGCAGGGGCCCGACTCAGATTCTTC,CASSLVAGARLRFF
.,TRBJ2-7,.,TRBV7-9,TGTGCCAGCAGCTTAGTAGCAGGGGCCTACGAGCAGTACTTC,CASSLVAGAYEQYF
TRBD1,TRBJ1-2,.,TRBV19,TGTGCCAGTAGTCCGCCGGACAGGGGCTATGGCTACACCTTC,CASSPPDRGYGYTF
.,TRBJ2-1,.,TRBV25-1,TGTGCCAGCAGTGACCCCCCCCCAGGGCGGGGGCAGTTCTTC,CASSDPPPGRGQFF
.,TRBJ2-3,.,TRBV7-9,TGTGCCAGCAGCTTTTCACAGGGACGAGATACGCAGTATTTT,CASSFSQGRDTQYF
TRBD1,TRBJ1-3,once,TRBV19,TGTGCCAGTGGGGACAGGGGCAGAGGGCGTGGAAACACCATATATTTT,CASGDRGRGRGNTIYF
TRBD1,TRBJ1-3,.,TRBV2,TGTGCCAGCAGTGCGGACAGGGCGTCTGGAGACACCATATATTTT,CASSADRASGDTIYF
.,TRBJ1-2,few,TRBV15,TGTGCCACCAGCAGGGGAGGGTCCCTGATCCCTGGCTACACCTTC,CATSRGGSLIPGYTF
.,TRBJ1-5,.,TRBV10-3,TGTGCCATCAGTGAGTCGACTGAGTCCCAGCCCCAGCATTTT,CAISESTESQPQHF
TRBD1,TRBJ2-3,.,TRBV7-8,TGTGCCAGCAGCCCGCCCGGGACAGCATACACAGATACGCAGTATTTT,CASSPPGTAYTDTQYF
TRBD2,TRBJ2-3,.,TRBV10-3,TGTGCCATCAGTGGGACTAGCGGCCACACAGATACGCAGTATTTT,CAISGTSGHTDTQYF
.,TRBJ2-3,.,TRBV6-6,TGTGCCAGCAGTACTGTTCGACTAGATCCAGATACGCAGTATTTT,CASSTVRLDPDTQYF
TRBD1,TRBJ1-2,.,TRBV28,TGTGCCAGCAGACCGACAGGGGGCCGGGGCTACACCTTC,CASRPTGGRGYTF
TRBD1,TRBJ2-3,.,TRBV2,TGTGCCAGCAGTCCGGACAGGGCAAGGCAGTATTTT,CASSPDRARQYF
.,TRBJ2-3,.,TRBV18,TGTGCCAGCTCACCAAGGGACATTAGCACAGATACGCAGTATTTT,CASSPRDISTDTQYF
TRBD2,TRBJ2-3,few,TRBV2,TGTGCCAGCAGTGACTCTCTAGCGGGGGTTAACACAGATACGCAGTATTTT,CASSDSLAGVNTDTQYF
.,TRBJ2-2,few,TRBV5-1,TGCGCCAGCAGCCCTACAGGGAACACCGGGGAGCTGTTTTTT,CASSPTGNTGELFF
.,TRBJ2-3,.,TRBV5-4,TGTGCCAGCAGCTTGGAGCGCACAGATACGCAGTATTTT,CASSLERTDTQYF
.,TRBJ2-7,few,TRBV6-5,TGTGCCAGCAGTTCGGCGGGTGGCTCCTACGAGCAGTACTTC,CASSSAGGSYEQYF
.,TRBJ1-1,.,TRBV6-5,TGTGCCAGCAGTTACTCGTGGCCGATCACTGAAGCTTTCTTT,CASSYSWPITEAFF
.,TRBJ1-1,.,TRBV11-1,TGTGCCAGCAGCCTCGGACAGAACACTGAAGCTTTCTTT,CASSLGQNTEAFF
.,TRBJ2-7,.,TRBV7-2,TGTGCCAGCAGCTTAATACGGTCCAGCGAGTACGAGCAGTACTTC,CASSLIRSSEYEQYF
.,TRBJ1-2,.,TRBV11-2,TGTGCCAGCAGCTTAGGATTGGCAGGGGAGGGCTACACCTTC,CASSLGLAGEGYTF
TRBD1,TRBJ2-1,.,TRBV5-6,TGTGCCAGCAGCCGGGGACAGGGATCCTACAATGAGCAGTTCTTC,CASSRGQGSYNEQFF
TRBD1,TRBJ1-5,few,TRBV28,TGTGCCGGCCGGGACAGCCCTAGCAATCAGCCCCAGCATTTT,CAGRDSPSNQPQHF
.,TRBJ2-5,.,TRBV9,TGTGCCAGCAGCGCGGGGGGCGGGGGCACGATGGAGACCCAGTACTTC,CASSAGGGGTMETQYF
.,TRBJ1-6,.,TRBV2,TGTGCCAGCAGTGACCTCTCAACTGAGCGGTACCACTTT,CASSDLSTERYHF
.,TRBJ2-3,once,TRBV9,TGTGCCAGCAGCGTGGGAGACAGCACAGATACGCAGTATTTT,CASSVGDSTDTQYF
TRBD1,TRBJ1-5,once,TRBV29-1,TGCAGCGTTTCGGACAGGGTAGGGGTCGATCAGCCCCAGCATTTT,CSVSDRVGVDQPQHF
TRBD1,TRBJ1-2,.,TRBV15,TGTGCCACCAGCAGAGCCGGGACAGCCTATGGCTACACCTTC,CATSRAGTAYGYTF
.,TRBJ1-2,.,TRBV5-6,TGTGCCAGCAGCTTGCGGTCAGGCCCTAACTATGGCTACACCTTC,CASSLRSGPNYGYTF
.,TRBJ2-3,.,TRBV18,TGTGCCAGCTCGCCGGAGGGCACAGATACGCAGTATTTT,CASSPEGTDTQYF
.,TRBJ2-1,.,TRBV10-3,TGTGCCATCAGTGATGATTACAGGGCCACGGGTGAACTCTACAATGAGCAGTTCTTC,CAISDDYRATGELYNEQFF
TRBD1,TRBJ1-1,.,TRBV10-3,TGTGCCATCAGTGAGAGGGGGAGGGACAGGGGGAAAAACACTGAAGCTTTCTTT,CAISERGRDRGKNTEAFF
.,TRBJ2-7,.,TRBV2,TGTGCCAGCAGTGGCAACGGGGTGGAAGAGCAGTACTTC,CASSGNGVEEQYF
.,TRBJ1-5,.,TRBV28,TGTGCCAGCGTCGGGTCTTGGGGGGATCGCAGTCAGCCCCAGCATTTT,CASVGSWGDRSQPQHF
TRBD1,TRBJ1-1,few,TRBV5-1,TGCGCCAGCAGCCCAGACAGGGGGCTCACTGAAGCTTTCTTT,CASSPDRGLTEAFF
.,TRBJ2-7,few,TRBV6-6,TGTGCCAGCAGTTACCCCGGGAGTAGCTACGAGCAGTACTTC,CASSYPGSSYEQYF
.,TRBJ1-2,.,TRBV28,TGTGCCAGTACAGACAGGAACTATGGCTACACCTTC,CASTDRNYGYTF
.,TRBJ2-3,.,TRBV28,TGTGCCAGCAGTTTACCGGGAAGTACGCAGTATTTT,CASSLPGSTQYF
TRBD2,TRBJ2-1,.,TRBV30,TGTGCCTGGACCTCCACGGGAGCGGGGGGGTACAATGAGCAGTTCTTC,CAWTSTGAGGYNEQFF
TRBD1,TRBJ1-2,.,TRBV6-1,TGTGCCAGCAGTGAAGCCGGGACAGGCAAATATGGCTACACCTTC,CASSEAGTGKYGYTF
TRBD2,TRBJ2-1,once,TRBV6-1,TGTGCCAGCAGTGAATCTAGCGGGGGGGCAGATGAGCAGTTCTTC,CASSESSGGADEQFF
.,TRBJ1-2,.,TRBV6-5,TGTGCCAGCAGCCTTGGACAGAACTATGGCTACACCTTC,CASSLGQNYGYTF
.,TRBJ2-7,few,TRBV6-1,TGTGCCAGCAACCCCGACAGCCCTCCCTACGAGCAGTACTTC,CASNPDSPPYEQYF
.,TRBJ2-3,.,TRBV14,TGTGCCAGCAGCCGACAGGAACGCACAGATACGCAGTATTTT,CASSRQERTDTQYF
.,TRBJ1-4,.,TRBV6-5,TGTGCCAGCAGTCTAAACCCCGCAACTAATGAAAAACTGTTTTTT,CASSLNPATNEKLFF
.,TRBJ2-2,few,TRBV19,TGTGCCAGTAGTAATGCGGAGACCGGGGAGCTGTTTTTT,CASSNAETGELFF
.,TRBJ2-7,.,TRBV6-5,TGTGCCAGCAGTACCACAGGGAGCACCTACGAGCAGTACTTC,CASSTTGSTYEQYF
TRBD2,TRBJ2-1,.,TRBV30,TGTGCCTGGAGTTCCCTAGCGGGAGATAGTGAGCAGTTCTTC,CAWSSLAGDSEQFF
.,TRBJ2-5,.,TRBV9,TGTGCCAGCAGCGTAGAGGGGGGGCAAGAGACCCAGTACTTC,CASSVEGGQETQYF
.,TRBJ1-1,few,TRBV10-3,TGTGCCATCAGCGGAGGGCCGAACACTGAAGCTTTCTTT,CAISGGPNTEAFF
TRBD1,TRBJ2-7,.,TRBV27,TGTGCCAGCAGTCTCGGACAGGGGAAGGTCTACGAGCAGTACTTC,CASSLGQGKVYEQYF
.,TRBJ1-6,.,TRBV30,TGTGCCTGGAGCGCCCCAGGTCGTAATTCACCCCTCCACTTT,CAWSAPGRNSPLHF
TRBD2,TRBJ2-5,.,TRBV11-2,TGTGCCAGCAGCTTTATAGGACTAGCGGGAAAAGAGACTCAGTACTTC,CASSFIGLAGKETQYF
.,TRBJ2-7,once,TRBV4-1,TGCGCCAGCAGCCCGATAGGCGGTCTCGAGCAGTACTTC,CASSPIGGLEQYF
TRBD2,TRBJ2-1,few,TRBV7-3,TGTGCCAGCAGCTCTCTAGCGGGAGGGTTAGATGAGCAGTTCTTC,CASSSLAGGLDEQFF